One and the same sample provided the 16 T cell receptor beta chains below, sequenced in a study of OX40 agonist ivuxolimab in advanced cancers. Produced via immunoSEQ multiplex PCR; TCRdb's table is partial and in-frame only. The table has roughly 120,000 clones, roughly nine tenths seen once. Sequences were derived from CD4+ or CD8+ T cells sorted from blood, sampled in a trial of the OX40 agonist ivuxolimab. These receptor sequences come from an adult with an advanced solid tumor such as melanoma, head and neck, liver or kidney cancer.

The chain joins TRBV30 to TRBJ1-1, with a weak D call TRBD1 (5 bases). Trimming cost V 0 bases and J 4 bases, with 21 bases left between them. Germline CDR1 reads GTSNPN; CDR2 reads SVGIG (reference sequence). The CDR3 contains 17 residues. This CDR3 reads CAWSVYGRVREATEAFF. CDR3 DNA sequence: TGTGCCTGGAGTGTATATGGACGAGTCAGGGAGGCCACTGAAGCTTTCTTT.

The rearrangement uses TRBV30 and TRBJ1-6, with D unclear. Trimming left V 3 bases short and J 0 bases short, with 12 bases between. CDR3 length: 16 residues. CDR1 is GTSNPN, CDR2 SVGIG, per germline (reference sequence). The CDR3 DNA is TGTGCCTGGAGAAAGACTGCTTACTCCTATAATTCACCCCTCCACTTT. This gives the protein CAWRKTAYSYNSPLHF.

The CDR3 DNA reads TGTGCCAGCAGCGCTAGCGGTAAGGACTACGAGCAGTACTTC. Protein sequence: CASSASGKDYEQYF. This chain uses TRBV5-6 with TRBJ2-7; TRBD2 agrees at 7 bases. There are 14 residues in the CDR3. Germline CDR1 reads SGHDT; CDR2 reads YYEEEE. The trim removed 4 bases at V and 3 bases at J, leaving 7 bases unmatched.

The table lists this clone with a count of one. The CDR3 coding sequence is TGTGCCAGCAAAGGGACTGGAAACACCATATATTTT. This codes for CASKGTGNTIYF. The J gene is TRBJ1-3, the V gene TRBV9; D gene uncertain. Germline V CDR1 and CDR2: SGDLS, YYNGEE. Trimming stripped 6 bases from V and 2 bases from J, with 6 bases between. This CDR3 is 12 amino acids long.

The rearrangement joins TRBV10-3 to TRBJ2-1; 14 bases agree with TRBD2. The CDR3 consists of 14 residues. The germline V gene encodes CDR1 ENHRY and CDR2 SYGVKD. With V trimmed by 6 bases and J by 9 bases, 4 bases remained unmatched. The CDR3 sequence: CAIRTSGRAGEQFF. Written as DNA, the CDR3 is TGTGCCATCAGGACTAGCGGGAGGGCCGGTGAGCAGTTCTTC.

The V call is TRBV11-2, the J call TRBJ2-7; 8 nucleotides line up with TRBD2. Germline loops: CDR1 SGHAT, CDR2 FQNNGV. V lost 6 bases and J lost 3; bases outside the gene matches: 7. This CDR3 is 14 amino acids long. CDR3 sequence reads: CASSKSGSLYEQYF. CDR3 coding DNA: TGTGCCAGCAGTAAAAGCGGGAGCCTCTACGAGCAGTACTTC.

The V call is TRBV18, the J call TRBJ2-5; a possible D gene is TRBD1 (6 bases). The better agreement between TRBJ2-7 and the DNA end casts doubt on the J call. The CDR3 spans 14 residues. Germline V gene data show CDR1 as KGHSH and CDR2 as LQKENI. The chain's CDR3 is CASSPGTNAYEQYF. The CDR3 DNA sequence: TGTGCCAGCTCCCCCGGGACAAACGCCTACGAGCAGTACTTC.

The rearrangement uses TRBV6-5 and TRBJ1-3; the D is unclear. This CDR3 has 12 amino acids. Germline assignment: CDR1 MNHEY and CDR2 SVGAGI. The germline V and J ends were trimmed by 6 bases and 0 bases, with 3 bases remaining between them. CDR3 residues: CASRNSGNTIYF. CDR3 in DNA: TGTGCCAGCAGAAACTCTGGAAACACCATATATTTT.

The J gene is TRBJ2-1, the V gene TRBV30; D is perhaps TRBD1 (5 bases). The germline V gene encodes CDR1 GTSNPN and CDR2 SVGIG (reference sequence). This CDR3 has 12 amino acids. Between the trimmed V and J ends, which lost 2 bases and 8 bases, there was a span of 10 bases. The CDR3 bases are TGTGCCTGGAGTAGGGGCGATTATGAGCAGTTCTTC. Translation: CAWSRGDYEQFF.

This sequence joins TRBV4-2 and TRBJ2-4, with a possible D match to TRBD1 (6 bases). The CDR3 is made up of 17 amino acids. V shed 0 bases and J shed 0 bases, with 12 bases lying between them. Germline V gene data show CDR1 as LGHNA and CDR2 as YNFKEQ. The CDR3 DNA reads TGTGCCAGCAGCCAAGACAGGGGTGGATTAGCCAAAAACATTCAGTACTTC. It yields the protein CASSQDRGGLAKNIQYF.

This rearrangement joins TRBV30 to TRBJ2-5; D is undetermined. CDR1 and CDR2 from the germline V gene are GTSNPN and SVGIG (reference sequence). V was shortened by 0 bases and J by 4 bases, with 9 bases between the two germline ends. The CDR3 is 13 amino acids. Written as DNA, the CDR3 is TGTGCCTGGAGTGTACACCCGGGAGAGACCCAGTACTTC. Its translation is CAWSVHPGETQYF.

The V call is TRBV28, the J call TRBJ2-5, with D tentatively TRBD1 or TRBD2 (5 bases each). CDR1 and CDR2 (germline): MDHEN, SYDVKM. V was clipped by 8 bases and J by 5 bases, with 9 bases between them. This CDR3 has 11 amino acids. The CDR3 sequence: CASGTVETQYF. In DNA form, the CDR3 reads TGTGCCAGCGGGACCGTGGAGACCCAGTACTTC.

The rearrangement joins TRBV6-5 to TRBJ1-1, with D possibly being TRBD1 (6 bases). The V gene's germline CDR1 is MNHEY and CDR2 SVGAGI. V dropped 3 bases and J dropped 6 bases, with 11 bases sitting between them. CDR3 length: 13 amino acids. The CDR3 protein is CASSYIQGSEAFF. CDR3 in DNA: TGTGCCAGCAGTTATATACAGGGCTCTGAAGCTTTCTTT.

The V call is TRBV29-1, the J call TRBJ1-1; no clear D. The length of the CDR3 is 13 residues. The germline gives CDR1 SQVTM, CDR2 ANQGSEA. The germline V and J ends were trimmed by 4 bases and 4 bases, with 13 bases remaining between them. CDR3 sequence (DNA): TGCAGCGTTGGGCAACCCCCTGCCACTGAAGCTTTCTTT. Translation gives CSVGQPPATEAFF.

This chain uses TRBV7-6 with TRBJ2-5, with D tentatively TRBD2 (5 bases). The CDR3 extends over 15 amino acids. Deletions cut 2 bases from V and 2 bases from J, with 12 bases between. The germline V gene encodes CDR1 SGHVS and CDR2 FNYEAQ. The DNA of the CDR3 is TGTGCCAGCAGCTTAATCAGCGGTAAACAAGAGACCCAGTACTTC. The encoded protein is CASSLISGKQETQYF.

This clone was recorded once. The junction does not match germline at one end; this may be a read error. The J gene is TRBJ2-3, the V gene TRBV7-7; no reliable D call. The CDR3 runs 13 residues. Germline V gene data show CDR1 as SSHAT and CDR2 as FNYEAQ (reference sequence). The DNA for the CDR3 is TGTGCTAGCAGCTTTTCTGACACAGATACGCAGTATTTT. It yields the protein CASSFSDTDTQYF.